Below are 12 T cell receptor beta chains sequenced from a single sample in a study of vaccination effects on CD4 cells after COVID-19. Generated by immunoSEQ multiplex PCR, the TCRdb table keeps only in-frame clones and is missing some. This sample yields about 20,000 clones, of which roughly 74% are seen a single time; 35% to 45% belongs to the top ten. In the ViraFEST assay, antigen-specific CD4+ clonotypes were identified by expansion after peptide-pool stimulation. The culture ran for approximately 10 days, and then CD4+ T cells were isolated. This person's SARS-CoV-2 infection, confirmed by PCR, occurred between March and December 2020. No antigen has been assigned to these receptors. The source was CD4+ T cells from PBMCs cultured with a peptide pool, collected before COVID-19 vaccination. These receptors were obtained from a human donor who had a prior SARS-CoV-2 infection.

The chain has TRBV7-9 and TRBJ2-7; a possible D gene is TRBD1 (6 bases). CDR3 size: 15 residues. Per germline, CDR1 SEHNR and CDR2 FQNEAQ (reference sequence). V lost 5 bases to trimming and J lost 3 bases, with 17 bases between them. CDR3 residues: CASSLSAQGYYEQYF. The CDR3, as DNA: TGTGCCAGCAGCCTCAGTGCGCAGGGGTACTACGAGCAGTACTTC.

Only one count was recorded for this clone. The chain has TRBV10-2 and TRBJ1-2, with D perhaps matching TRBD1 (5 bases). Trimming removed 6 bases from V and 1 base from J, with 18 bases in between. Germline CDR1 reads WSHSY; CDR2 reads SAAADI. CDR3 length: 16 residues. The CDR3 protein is CASSLSWTGLNYGYTF. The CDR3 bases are TGCGCCAGCAGCCTCTCCTGGACGGGACTTAACTATGGCTACACCTTC.

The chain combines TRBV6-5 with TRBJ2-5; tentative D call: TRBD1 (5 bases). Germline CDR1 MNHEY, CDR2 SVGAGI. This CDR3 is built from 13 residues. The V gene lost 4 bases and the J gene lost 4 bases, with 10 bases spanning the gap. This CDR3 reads CASSWAGIETQYF. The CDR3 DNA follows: TGTGCCAGCAGTTGGGCAGGGATAGAGACCCAGTACTTC.

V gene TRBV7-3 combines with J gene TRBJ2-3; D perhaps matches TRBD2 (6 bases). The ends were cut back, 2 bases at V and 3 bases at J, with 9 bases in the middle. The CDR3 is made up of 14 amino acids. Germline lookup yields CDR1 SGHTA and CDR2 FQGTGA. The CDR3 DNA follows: TGTGCCAGCAGCTTAGGGACTCCAACAGATACGCAGTATTTT. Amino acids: CASSLGTPTDTQYF.

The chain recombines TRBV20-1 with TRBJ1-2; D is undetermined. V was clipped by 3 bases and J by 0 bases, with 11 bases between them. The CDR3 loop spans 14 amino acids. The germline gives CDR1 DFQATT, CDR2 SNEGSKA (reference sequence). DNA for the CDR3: TGCAGTGCTAGTATGGGCAGTGCTAACTATGGCTACACCTTC. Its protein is CSASMGSANYGYTF.

CDR3 in DNA: TGTGCCAGCAGCTCGGGTGCTACGCAGTATTTT. This sequence encodes CASSSGATQYF. The chain combines TRBV7-3 with TRBJ2-3; D gene uncertain. The CDR3 has 11 residues. The germline gives CDR1 SGHTA, CDR2 FQGTGA. V lost 4 bases, J lost 8 bases, and 7 bases lay in between.

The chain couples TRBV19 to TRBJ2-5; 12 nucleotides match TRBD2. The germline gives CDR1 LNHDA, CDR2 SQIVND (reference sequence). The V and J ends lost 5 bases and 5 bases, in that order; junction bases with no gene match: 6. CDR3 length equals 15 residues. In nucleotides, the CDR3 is TGTGCCAGTAGTTCTAGCGGGGGGGCTCGGGAGACCCAGTACTTC. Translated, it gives CASSSSGGARETQYF. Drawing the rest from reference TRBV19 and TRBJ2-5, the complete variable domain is DGGITQSPKYLFRKEGQNVTLSCEQNLNHDAMYWYRQDPGQGLRLIYYSQIVNDFQKGDIAEGYSVSREKKESFPLTVTSAQKNPTAFYLCASSSSGGARETQYFGPGTRLLVL.

The CDR3 coding sequence is TGTGCCAGCAGCGCCCGGGACAGTCTCTATGGCTACACCTTC. Protein product: CASSARDSLYGYTF. The rearrangement joins TRBV11-2 to TRBJ1-2; 7 nucleotides match TRBD1. There are 14 residues in the CDR3. Germline values: CDR1 SGHAT, CDR2 FQNNGV. V was pared by 5 bases and J by 4 bases, with 7 bases of the junction left unmatched. The whole variable domain, remainder taken from reference TRBV11-2 and TRBJ1-2, is EAGVAQSPRYKIIEKRQSVAFWCNPISGHATLYWYQQILGQGPKLLIQFQNNGVVDDSQLPKDRFSAERLKGVDSTLKIQPAKLEDSAVYLCASSARDSLYGYTFGSGTRLTVV.

The DNA for the CDR3 is TGTGCCAGTAGTATAGGTCCGGGAGGGGTAAACAATCAGCCCCAGCATTTT. Its protein product is CASSIGPGGVNNQPQHF. V usage is TRBV19 and J usage is TRBJ1-5, with a possible D match to TRBD1 (5 bases). The germline V gene encodes CDR1 LNHDA and CDR2 SQIVND (reference sequence). This CDR3 comprises 17 residues. Trimming removed 1 base from V and 3 bases from J, with 16 bases in between.

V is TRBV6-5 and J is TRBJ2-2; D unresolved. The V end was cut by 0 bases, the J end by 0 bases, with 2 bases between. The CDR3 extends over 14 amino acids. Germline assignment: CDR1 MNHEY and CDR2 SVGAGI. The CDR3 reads CASSYSPNTGELFF. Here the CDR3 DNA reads TGTGCCAGCAGTTACTCGCCGAACACCGGGGAGCTGTTTTTT.

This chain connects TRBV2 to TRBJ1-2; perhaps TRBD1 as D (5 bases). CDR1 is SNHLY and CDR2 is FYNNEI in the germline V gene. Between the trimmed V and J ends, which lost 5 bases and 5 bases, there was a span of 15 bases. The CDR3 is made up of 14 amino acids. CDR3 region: CASSRTTGPYGYTF. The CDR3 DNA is TGTGCCAGCAGTCGTACGACGGGACCATATGGCTACACCTTC.

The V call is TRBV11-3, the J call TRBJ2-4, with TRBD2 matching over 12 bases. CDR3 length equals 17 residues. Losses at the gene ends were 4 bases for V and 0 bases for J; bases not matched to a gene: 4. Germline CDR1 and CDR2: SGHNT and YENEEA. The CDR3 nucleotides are TGTGCCAGCAGCTCCTTGACTAGCGGGAGAGCCAAAAACATTCAGTACTTC. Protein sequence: CASSSLTSGRAKNIQYF.